This TCR beta chain originates from a study of T cell clonotyping in hematopoietic cell transplantation. Study in general: Pretransplant recipient samples were taken after cytoreduction.

Whole-study results and caveats: At the given depth, recipient repertoires were over 95% de novo clonotypes. Recipient TCR diversity dropped after transplant; expanded clonotypes rose from day 30 to 180.

Indicated time point: recipient sample about 28 days before transplant, after cytoreduction. Recipient blood drawn about 28 days pretransplant and days 30, 100, 180 after. As concerns this clone: Its antigen is currently unknown.

Using immunoSEQ multiplex PCR, the repertoire was profiled, and TCRdb retains in-frame clones only, with some absent. Of 35,000 to 45,000 clones listed, about 95% are singletons. V lost 0 bases and J lost 4, with 12 bases in between. This CDR3 contains 15 residues. The V gene's germline CDR1 is PRHDT and CDR2 FYEKMQ (reference sequence). This chain links TRBV13 with TRBJ2-5, with D hard to call. The source was peripheral blood mononuclear cells, collected before stem cell transplant. The receptor was isolated from a man aged 35 to 55 with chronic myeloid leukemia. Some clones in this sample may be carry-over from other donors' samples. Written as DNA, the CDR3 is TGTGCCAGCAGCTTAGGTACAGTTGTAGCAGAGACCCAGTACTTC. Protein product: CASSLGTVVAETQYF. Full variable domain (rest looked up from reference TRBV13 and TRBJ2-5): AAGVIQSPRHLIKEKRETATLKCYPIPRHDTVYWYQQGPGQDPQFLISFYEKMQSDKGSIPDRFSAQQFSDYHSELNMSSLELGDSALYFCASSLGTVVAETQYFGPGTRLLVL.